This T cell receptor beta chain derives from a study of type 1 regulatory T cells. Study-wide background: T-allo10 is a Tr1-enriched, alloantigen-specific CD4 T cell product made in vitro.

TCRdb called the reads again in MiXCR, with one record for every CDR3 protein. The table shows about 42,000 distinct CDR3 sequences, with 9% to 15% occurring only once. Germline V gene sequence: CDR1 MNHEY, CDR2 SMNVEV (reference sequence). V dropped 3 bases and J dropped 11 bases, with 13 bases sitting between them. The CDR3 covers 12 residues. This clonotype was picked up a small number of times. Its antigen remains unidentified. Sequenced input: cultured non-Tr1 T cells, either the whole culture or a sorted T cell fraction (not recorded which). The genes are TRBV27 and TRBJ1-1, with D tentatively TRBD1 (6 bases). The source is a human donor in good health. DNA of the CDR3: TGTGCCAGCAGTTTTCGGGGGCTCAGGGCTTTCTTT. It codes for CASSFRGLRAFF.